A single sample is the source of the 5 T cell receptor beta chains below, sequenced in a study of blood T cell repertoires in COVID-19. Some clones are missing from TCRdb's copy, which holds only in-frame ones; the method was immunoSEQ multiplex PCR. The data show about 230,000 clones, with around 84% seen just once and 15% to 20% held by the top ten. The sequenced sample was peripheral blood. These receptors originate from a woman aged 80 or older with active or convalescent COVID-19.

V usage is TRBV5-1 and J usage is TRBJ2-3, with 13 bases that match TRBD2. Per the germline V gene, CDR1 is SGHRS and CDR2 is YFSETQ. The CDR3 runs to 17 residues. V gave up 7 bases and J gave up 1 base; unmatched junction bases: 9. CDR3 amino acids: CASARTSGRGGTDTQYF. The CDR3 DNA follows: TGCGCCAGCGCCCGGACTAGCGGGAGAGGGGGCACAGATACGCAGTATTTT.

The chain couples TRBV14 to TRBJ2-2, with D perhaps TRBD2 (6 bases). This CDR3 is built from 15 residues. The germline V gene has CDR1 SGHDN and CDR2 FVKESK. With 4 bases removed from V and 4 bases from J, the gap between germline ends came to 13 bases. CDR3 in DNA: TGTGCCAGCAGCCTCCGGGTGGGGGGCACCGGGGAGCTGTTTTTT. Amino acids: CASSLRVGGTGELFF.

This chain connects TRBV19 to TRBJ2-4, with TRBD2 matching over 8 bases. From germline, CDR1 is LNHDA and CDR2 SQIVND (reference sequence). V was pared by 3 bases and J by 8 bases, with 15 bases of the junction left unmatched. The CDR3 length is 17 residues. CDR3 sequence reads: CASSILGTGRARDIQYF. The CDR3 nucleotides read TGTGCCAGTAGTATCCTTGGAACCGGGAGGGCTAGGGACATTCAGTACTTC.

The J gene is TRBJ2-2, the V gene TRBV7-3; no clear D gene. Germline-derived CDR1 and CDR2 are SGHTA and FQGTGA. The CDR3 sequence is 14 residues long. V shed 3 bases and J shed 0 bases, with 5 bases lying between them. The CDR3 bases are TGTGCCAGCAGCTTCGGTCCGAACACCGGGGAGCTGTTTTTT. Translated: CASSFGPNTGELFF.

The CDR3 DNA is TGTGCCAGCAGATCGGGACAGTACTATGGCTACACCTTC. Its protein is CASRSGQYYGYTF. The genes are TRBV12-3 or TRBV12-4 and TRBJ1-2; 7 bases match TRBD1. The CDR3 has 13 residues. The V and J ends lost 6 bases and 3 bases, in that order; junction bases with no gene match: 4.